Listed below are T cell receptor beta chains from one sample, sequenced in a study of OX40 agonist ivuxolimab in advanced cancers. TCRdb's table, derived via immunoSEQ multiplex PCR, lists solely in-frame clones and lacks some. Of approximately 60,000 clones in the sample, roughly 89% are singletons; the top ten hold about 4.8%. The specimen comprised CD4+ or CD8+ T cells sorted from blood, sampled in a trial of the OX40 agonist ivuxolimab. These receptors originate from an adult with an advanced solid tumor such as melanoma, head and neck, liver or kidney cancer. Each CDR3 is given with its conserved first and last residue. A D gene is named only where the DNA matches it firmly. Some rows have no size entry. The others give once, few or many, or a class for an expanded clone.

j_call d_call cdr3_length clone_size v_call cdr3_nt cdr3_aa
TRBJ1-5 - 16 - TRBV7-8 TGTGCCAGCAGCTTAGGTTGGCTGAATAGCAATCAGCCCCAGCATTTT CASSLGWLNSNQPQHF
TRBJ2-7 - 14 few TRBV5-1 TGCGCCAGCAGCTTGGCCGGGGGTGTCTACGAGCAGTACTTC CASSLAGGVYEQYF
TRBJ2-2 TRBD2 16 - TRBV7-3 TGTGCCAGCAGCTTGAGTAGCGGGAGACCGGCCGGGGAGCTGTTTTTT CASSLSSGRPAGELFF
TRBJ2-5 TRBD1 16 - TRBV7-3 TGTGCCAGCAGCCAAACTCCGGGACAGGGATTTGAGACCCAGTACTTC CASSQTPGQGFETQYF
TRBJ1-6 - 15 - TRBV9 TGTGCCAGCAGCGTAGGAGAGGGTGCCAATTCACCCCTCCACTTT CASSVGEGANSPLHF
TRBJ1-5 TRBD1 16 - TRBV4-1 TGCGCCAGCAGCCAAGAATCCGCGGGACAGTTTCGGCCCCAGCATTTT CASSQESAGQFRPQHF
TRBJ2-3 TRBD1 13 - TRBV2 TGTGCCAGCGGGGGACAGCTGACAGATACGCAGTATTTT CASGGQLTDTQYF
TRBJ2-7 TRBD1 14 - TRBV19 TGTGCCAGTAGATGGGACAGAAGCTCCTACGAGCAGTACTTC CASRWDRSSYEQYF
TRBJ2-7 TRBD1 15 once TRBV30 TGTGCCTGGAGGAAAGGGACAGGGGGCTCCTACGAGCAGTACTTC CAWRKGTGGSYEQYF
TRBJ2-7 TRBD1 15 - TRBV7-9 TGTGCCAGCAGCCAGGACAGGGGTCAAGCCTACGAGCAGTACTTC CASSQDRGQAYEQYF